The TCR beta chain under discussion was sequenced for a study of blood T cell repertoires in COVID-19. Study overall: Samples of COVID-19 (acute and convalescent) were obtained from the United States, Italy and Spain. T cells, B-cell-depleted T cells, or PBMCs supplied cDNA or gDNA.

Authors' analysis steps: Cell counts per sample came from amplifying reference gene primers. The protocol was immunoSEQ multiplex PCR, while the TCRdb copy is restricted to in-frame clones and leaves out a portion. V, J and clone size were drawn from that table, and D and trimming were deduced from the DNA. Among about 310,000 clones, around 92% were seen once, and the ten largest hold over 9%. This TCR came from a woman aged 25 to 39 who had recovered from COVID-19. The sample was PBMCs or T cells enriched from blood (not recorded which).

This CDR3 reads CATSERTSGTYEQYF. In nucleotides, the CDR3 is TGTGCCACATCGGAGAGGACTAGCGGGACCTACGAGCAGTACTTC. This chain joins TRBV15 and TRBJ2-7; 12 bases match TRBD2. CDR1 is LNHNV and CDR2 is YYDKDF in the germline V gene (reference sequence). The CDR3 is made up of 15 amino acids. V gave up 9 bases and J gave up 2 bases; unmatched junction bases: 8.